This TCR beta chain was captured by sequencing in a study of OX40 agonist ivuxolimab in advanced cancers. Looking at the study overall: Males comprised about 84% of the group, whose mean age was about 60 years (range 23 to 79).

People who had autoimmune disease history or systemic immunosuppression were excluded. Points from the study as a whole: CD4+ and CD8+ blood T cells expanded clonally by week 6 at 0.1 to 3.0 mg/kg. Averaged across samples, CD8+ T cells carried more expanded clones than CD4+ did.

The repertoire was sequenced with immunoSEQ multiplex PCR; TCRdb's copy has only in-frame clones and lacks some. The sample records about 76,000 clones, roughly 84% being singletons. Comment on this clone: What it recognizes is unknown.

CDR3 length: 13 amino acids. Germline values: CDR1 MNHEY, CDR2 SVGAGI. Trimming cost V 0 bases and J 8 bases, with 7 bases left between them. This sequence originates from an adult with an advanced solid tumor such as melanoma, head and neck, liver or kidney cancer. Here the sequenced sample was CD4+ or CD8+ T cells sorted from blood, taken in a trial of the OX40 agonist ivuxolimab. The V gene is TRBV6-5, the J gene TRBJ1-4; no clear D. The CDR3 sequence: CASSYSREEKLFF. CDR3 in DNA: TGTGCCAGCAGTTACTCACGGGAGGAAAAACTGTTTTTT.